One and the same sample provided the 5 T cell receptor beta chains below, sequenced in a study of blood T cell repertoires in COVID-19. Sequenced by immunoSEQ multiplex PCR; TCRdb stores in-frame clones only, minus some. The sample holds about 170,000 clones, around 82% seen once. Sequenced input: peripheral blood. The origin of the receptors is an older man with COVID-19, enrolled during active disease.

V is TRBV7-2 and J is TRBJ1-2; 9 bases fit TRBD1. J was trimmed by 5 bases and V by 5 bases; bases with no gene match: 3. Germline assignment: CDR1 SGHTA and CDR2 FQGNSA. This CDR3 is 13 amino acids long. CDR3 region: CASSHGQGYGYTF. The CDR3 nucleotides read TGTGCCAGCAGCCACGGACAGGGGTATGGCTACACCTTC. Full variable domain (rest looked up from reference TRBV7-2 and TRBJ1-2): GAGVSQSPSNKVTEKGKDVELRCDPISGHTALYWYRQSLGQGLEFLIYFQGNSAPDKSGLPSDRFSAERTGGSVSTLTIQRTQQEDSAVYLCASSHGQGYGYTFGSGTRLTVV.

The rearrangement uses TRBV28 and TRBJ1-6; tentative D call: TRBD1 (6 bases). CDR1 and CDR2 from the germline V gene are MDHEN and SYDVKM. Trimming shortened V by 5 bases and J by 14 bases, and 13 bases separated the two germline ends. The CDR3 sequence is 12 residues long. CDR3: CASSEQGLALHF. CDR3 in DNA: TGTGCCAGCAGTGAACAGGGTTTGGCCCTCCACTTT.

The V call is TRBV28, the J call TRBJ2-7; no firm D call. Germline CDR1 and CDR2: MDHEN and SYDVKM. Trimming stripped 0 bases from V and 4 bases from J, with 4 bases between. This CDR3 has 12 residues. CDR3 residues: CASSLWLYEQYF. DNA of the CDR3: TGTGCCAGCAGTTTATGGCTATACGAGCAGTACTTC.

This sequence joins TRBV28 and TRBJ1-2; D remains ambiguous. Germline V lookup: CDR1 MDHEN, CDR2 SYDVKM. Trimming stripped 7 bases from V and 0 bases from J, with 6 bases between. The CDR3 is made up of 12 amino acids. CDR3 DNA: TGTGCCAGCACCACATCTAACTATGGCTACACCTTC. Translation: CASTTSNYGYTF.

This clone was detected only a few times. The chain links TRBV5-1 to TRBJ2-7; 9 bases are shared with TRBD2. J was trimmed by 3 bases and V by 2 bases; bases with no gene match: 6. This CDR3 has 15 residues. Germline CDR1 is SGHRS and CDR2 is YFSETQ. CDR3 coding DNA: TGCGCCAGCAGCTTTTCTAGCGGGGTACTCTACGAGCAGTACTTC. The encoded protein is CASSFSSGVLYEQYF.